Detailed here is one T cell receptor beta chain. The target antigen is unknown. This CDR3 comprises 13 residues. The germline V gene has CDR1 GTSNPN and CDR2 SVGIG (reference sequence). Between the trimmed V and J ends, which lost 5 bases and 4 bases, there was a span of 14 bases. The data stem from a study of circulating and synovial CD4+ cells in juvenile arthritis. Whole-study findings and limits: Shared-clonotype fractions with synovium likely underestimate full repertoire overlap. Vbeta family usage analysis did not detect the pathogenic-like versus bulk difference. CPL versus bulk CD4 samples: T cell genome counts differed by at least an order of magnitude. These repertoires were less diverse than bulk blood CD4 repertoires.

Produced via immunoSEQ multiplex PCR; TCRdb's table is partial and in-frame only. The sample records around 32,000 clones, around 93% being singletons. The chain couples TRBV30 to TRBJ1-2; a weak D match, TRBD1 (5 bases). Source material: CD4+ T cells from blood. The clonotype comes from a human donor with juvenile idiopathic arthritis. CDR3 in amino acids: CAWGKQGGYGYTF. The CDR3 coding sequence is TGTGCCTGGGGAAAGCAGGGTGGCTATGGCTACACCTTC.